This is a list of T cell receptor beta chains from one sample in a study of vaccination and CD4 T cells after COVID-19. A single record per CDR3 protein comes from TCRdb applying MiXCR to the PCR reads. Here the sample spans 9,000 to 15,000 distinct CDR3 sequences, around a third being singletons. The antigens for these receptors are not known. The specimen comprised CD4+ T cells from blood, cultured in vitro, sampled before SARS-CoV-2 vaccination. The source of these receptors is a human donor who received a COVID-19 vaccine. The CDR3 runs from the conserved cysteine through the conserved F or W. Fields, in order: D gene, J gene, clone size, V gene, CDR3 protein, CDR3 DNA. D genes are given only for firm matches. Size tells how often a clone was seen (once, few, many) or the class of an expanded clone, and some rows leave it out.

D: NA
J: TRBJ1-5
size: NA
V: TRBV6-7
CDR3: CASLHRVDQPQHF
DNA: TGTGCCAGCTTACACAGGGTCGATCAGCCCCAGCATTTT

D: TRBD1
J: TRBJ2-6
size: NA
V: TRBV19
CDR3: CASSDRVEWGANVLTF
DNA: TGTGCCAGCTCGGACAGGGTTGAATGGGGGGCCAACGTCCTGACTTTC

D: NA
J: TRBJ1-6
size: few
V: TRBV20-1
CDR3: CSARAIGLRGNSPLHF
DNA: TGCAGTGCTAGGGCCATCGGCCTTAGGGGGAATTCACCCCTCCACTTT

D: TRBD1
J: TRBJ2-6
size: NA
V: TRBV7-6
CDR3: CASSLVTGGSSGANVLTF
DNA: TGTGCCAGCAGCTTAGTGACAGGGGGGAGCTCTGGGGCCAACGTCCTGACTTTC

D: NA
J: TRBJ2-7
size: once
V: TRBV12-2
CDR3: CASRLDGSTGAIAYEQYF
DNA: TGTGCAAGTCGCTTAGATGGGTCGACAGGGGCGATCGCCTACGAGCAGTACTTC

D: NA
J: TRBJ2-7
size: NA
V: TRBV11-2
CDR3: CASSLSFTGLRSYEQYF
DNA: TGTGCCAGCAGCTTATCCTTCACAGGGTTGAGGTCCTACGAGCAGTACTTC

D: NA
J: TRBJ1-1
size: few
V: TRBV6-2/TRBV6-3
CDR3: CASSYSTGFLMSTEAFF
DNA: TGTGCCAGCAGTTACTCCACAGGGTTTCTGATGAGTACTGAAGCTTTCTTT

D: NA
J: TRBJ2-2
size: NA
V: TRBV19
CDR3: CASNKGAGELFF
DNA: TGTGCCAGTAATAAGGGGGCCGGGGAGCTGTTTTTT

D: TRBD1
J: TRBJ1-1
size: few
V: TRBV20-1
CDR3: CSASQTGGMNTEAFF
DNA: TGCAGTGCTTCACAGACAGGGGGCATGAACACTGAAGCTTTCTTT

D: NA
J: TRBJ1-6
size: NA
V: TRBV2
CDR3: CASSVRPGSGSPLHF
DNA: TGTGCCAGCAGTGTTCGACCGGGGAGCGGCTCACCCCTCCACTTT

D: NA
J: TRBJ1-1
size: NA
V: TRBV30
CDR3: CAWGVRGGLKAFF
DNA: TGTGCCTGGGGTGTACGGGGAGGGCTGAAAGCTTTCTTT

D: TRBD1
J: TRBJ1-2
size: few
V: TRBV20-1
CDR3: CSASTGDYGYTF
DNA: TGCAGTGCTTCCACAGGGGACTATGGCTACACCTTC

D: NA
J: TRBJ2-5
size: few
V: TRBV20-1
CDR3: CSAPGTSEETQYF
DNA: TGCAGTGCTCCCGGGACATCCGAAGAGACCCAGTACTTC

D: NA
J: TRBJ1-6
size: NA
V: TRBV6-4
CDR3: CASSPTGYNSPLHF
DNA: TGTGCCAGCAGTCCGACAGGCTATAATTCACCCCTCCACTTT

D: TRBD2
J: TRBJ2-7
size: NA
V: TRBV2
CDR3: CASQLAGGPYEQYF
DNA: TGTGCCAGCCAACTAGCGGGGGGCCCCTACGAGCAGTACTTC

D: TRBD2
J: TRBJ2-5
size: NA
V: TRBV7-8
CDR3: CASSPGTSGIRYQETQYF
DNA: TGTGCCAGCAGCCCCGGGACTAGCGGGATCCGATACCAAGAGACCCAGTACTTC

D: NA
J: TRBJ2-2
size: NA
V: TRBV27
CDR3: CASSGLNTGELFF
DNA: TGTGCCAGCAGTGGACTGAACACCGGGGAGCTGTTTTTT

D: TRBD1
J: TRBJ1-3
size: medium-sized
V: TRBV20-1
CDR3: CSARDPTGEGVGNTIYF
DNA: TGCAGTGCTAGAGATCCTACAGGGGAAGGAGTCGGAAACACCATATATTTT

D: NA
J: TRBJ2-7
size: few
V: TRBV12-3/TRBV12-4
CDR3: CASTKGGARSYEQYF
DNA: TGTGCCAGCACTAAGGGGGGGGCAAGGTCCTACGAGCAGTACTTC

D: NA
J: TRBJ2-2
size: few
V: TRBV27
CDR3: CASRFRLQEDTGELFF
DNA: TGTGCCAGCAGATTTAGGTTACAGGAAGACACCGGGGAGCTGTTTTTT

D: TRBD1
J: TRBJ1-2
size: NA
V: TRBV5-4
CDR3: CASSSDRGHGYTF
DNA: TGTGCCAGCAGCTCGGACAGGGGTCATGGCTACACCTTC

D: NA
J: TRBJ1-1
size: NA
V: TRBV6-5
CDR3: CASSYPAESNTEAFF
DNA: TGTGCCAGCAGTTACCCGGCAGAATCAAACACTGAAGCTTTCTTT

D: TRBD2
J: TRBJ2-3
size: NA
V: TRBV30
CDR3: CAWSSGTSGGSTDTQYF
DNA: TGTGCCTGGAGCTCCGGGACTAGCGGGGGGAGCACAGATACGCAGTATTTT

D: NA
J: TRBJ1-6
size: NA
V: TRBV5-1
CDR3: CASSLEGGYNSPLHF
DNA: TGCGCCAGCAGCTTGGAAGGGGGCTATAATTCACCCCTCCACTTT

D: TRBD1
J: TRBJ1-5
size: NA
V: TRBV19
CDR3: CASTSQGARQPQHF
DNA: TGTGCCAGTACCTCCCAGGGGGCGCGTCAGCCCCAGCATTTT

D: TRBD1
J: TRBJ1-1
size: NA
V: TRBV28
CDR3: CATEDRGRNTEAFF
DNA: TGTGCCACCGAGGACAGGGGGCGCAACACTGAAGCTTTCTTT

D: NA
J: TRBJ1-3
size: once
V: TRBV30
CDR3: CAWSANSGNTIYF
DNA: TGTGCCTGGAGTGCAAACTCTGGAAACACCATATATTTT

D: NA
J: TRBJ2-2
size: NA
V: TRBV30
CDR3: CASTSLGVRGGRFGELFF
DNA: TGTGCCTCCACTTCCCTCGGGGTCAGGGGGGGCCGGTTCGGGGAGCTGTTTTTT

D: NA
J: TRBJ2-5
size: NA
V: TRBV5-4
CDR3: CASSLRMRTQKETQYF
DNA: TGTGCCAGCAGCTTGAGAATGAGGACTCAAAAAGAGACCCAGTACTTC

D: TRBD1
J: TRBJ2-7
size: few
V: TRBV29-1
CDR3: CSVETASPGQRSSYEQYF
DNA: TGCAGCGTTGAAACTGCGTCGCCGGGACAGAGATCCTCCTACGAGCAGTACTTC